The sequence of this T cell receptor beta chain was determined in a study of identical twins. TCRdb re-analysed the 5' RACE reads in MiXCR, keeping a single row per CDR3 protein. The table shows 500,000 to 650,000 distinct CDR3 sequences, with around 22% occurring only once. V shed 2 bases, J shed 2 bases, and the junction held 6 bases outside the gene matches. This CDR3 region has 18 residues. Per the germline V gene, CDR1 is ENHRY and CDR2 is SYGVKD. A few counts support this clonotype. This sample also belongs to another study, concerning yellow fever vaccine responses in identical twins.

Material: CD4+ T cells sorted from blood. The chain recombines TRBV10-3 with TRBJ2-3, with 14 bases matching TRBD2. The clonotype comes from a woman aged 18-29 years in good health. CDR3 protein: CAISETGTSGRATDTQYF. The CDR3 DNA follows: TGTGCCATCAGTGAGACCGGGACTAGCGGGAGAGCCACAGATACGCAGTATTTT.